The clone carrying this T cell receptor beta chain has a handful of counts. The antigen remains undetermined. This record comes from a study of identical twins. The germline gives CDR1 DFQATT, CDR2 SNEGSKA (reference sequence). With 5 bases clipped from V and 4 bases from J, the junction kept 3 bases outside the gene matches. This CDR3 is 12 amino acids long. Regarding the study as a whole: Excess sharing between twins was weaker in beta out-of-frame sequences. Fewer insertions were carried by abundant cord blood beta clonotypes, but none was seen in memory repertoires.

Everyone who gave samples was a healthy Caucasian. TCRdb called the 5' RACE reads again in MiXCR, with one record for every CDR3 protein. The sample shows hundreds of thousands of distinct CDR3 sequences, 9% to 15% of them seen only once. This sample was also put to use in a study of yellow fever vaccine responses in identical twins.

Sequenced material: CD8+ T cells sorted from blood. The receptor was derived from a woman aged 18 to 35 in good health. The chain joins TRBV20-1 to TRBJ1-1; 8 bases fit TRBD1. CDR3 region: CSAQGAGTEAFF. In DNA form, the CDR3 reads TGCAGTGCTCAGGGGGCTGGCACTGAAGCTTTCTTT.